The 20 T cell receptor beta chains given below trace back to one sample, sequenced in a study of post-analysis software for immune sequencing data. Their antigens remain unidentified. Study-wide findings and caveats: Controls had lower frequencies than patients of 4 or 5 TRBV segments, which included TRBV5-6, TRBV5-1 and TRBV20-1.

The authors incorporated unique molecular identifiers into the TCR beta cDNA libraries. TCRdb re-derived calls from the PCR reads in MiXCR, one entry per CDR3 protein. This table has more than 350,000 distinct CDR3 sequences, about 39% appearing once. Sequenced sample: blood. These receptors were obtained from a girl under 10 years old with multiple sclerosis.

The chain combines TRBV7-8 with TRBJ2-1; weak D call: TRBD1 (6 bases). V gave up 6 bases and J gave up 2 bases, with 14 bases separating them. Germline V gene lookup returns CDR1 SGHVS and CDR2 FQNEAQ. The CDR3 covers 15 residues. In DNA, the CDR3 is TGTGCCAGCAGACCTGACAGGCTCCCCTACAATGAGCAGTTCTTC. Protein: CASRPDRLPYNEQFF. The whole variable domain, filled in from reference TRBV7-8 and TRBJ2-1, reads GAGVSQSPRYKVAKRGQDVALRCDPISGHVSLFWYQQALGQGPEFLTYFQNEAQLDKSGLPSDRFFAERPEGSVSTLKIQRTQQEDSAVYLCASRPDRLPYNEQFFGPGTRLTVL.

The rearrangement joins TRBV24-1 to TRBJ2-1; perhaps TRBD1 as D (5 bases). The CDR3 is made up of 16 amino acids. V was shortened by 7 bases and J by 9 bases, with 24 bases between the two germline ends. Germline-derived CDR1 and CDR2 are KGHDR and SFDVKD. As DNA, the CDR3 is TGTGCCACCAGCAAACCAGGACAAGGGAAAAGGGGTGAGCAGTTCTTC. Amino acids: CATSKPGQGKRGEQFF.

The rearrangement links TRBV5-1 to TRBJ2-5; TRBD1 matches 9 bases. This CDR3 is built from 14 residues. CDR1 and CDR2 (germline): SGHRS, YFSETQ. Losses at the gene ends were 4 bases for V and 5 bases for J; bases not matched to a gene: 6. The CDR3 coding sequence is TGCGCCAGCAGCGGCAACAGGGGGCAGGAGACCCAGTACTTC. It yields the protein CASSGNRGQETQYF.

V is TRBV29-1 and J is TRBJ2-1, with D possibly matching TRBD2 (5 bases). CDR3 length equals 18 residues. CDR1 SQVTM and CDR2 ANQGSEA come from the germline V gene. V lost 2 bases and J 7 bases, leaving 27 bases between the germline ends. Here the CDR3 reads CSVEQIDQVKYTGNEQFF. The CDR3 DNA reads as TGCAGCGTTGAACAAATCGATCAGGTGAAATATACGGGGAATGAGCAGTTCTTC.

This clonotype appeared a few times. The chain recombines TRBV11-2 with TRBJ2-7; tentatively, D is TRBD2 (6 bases). The J call may be mistaken, given a closer DNA end match to TRBJ2-5. Looked up from germline, CDR1 is SGHAT and CDR2 is FQNNGV. The CDR3 totals 11 residues. The CDR3 spells CASSTGGTQYF. As DNA, the CDR3 is TGTGCCAGCAGCACCGGGGGGACCCAGTACTTC.

This clonotype was seen just once. V is TRBV27 and J is TRBJ1-1; 7 nucleotides agree with TRBD1. Per the germline V gene, CDR1 is MNHEY and CDR2 is SMNVEV (reference sequence). The junction had 9 bases not matched to a gene; V was cut back by 5 bases and J by 6 bases. The CDR3 consists of 14 residues. CDR3 DNA: TGTGCCAGCAGTGTCCTATACAGGGGCGCTGAAGCTTTCTTT. It is translated as CASSVLYRGAEAFF.

This clonotype was detected only a few times. The rearrangement links TRBV15 to TRBJ2-7; D possibly corresponds to TRBD2 (5 bases). CDR3 size: 14 residues. V shed 6 bases and J shed 4 bases, with 16 bases lying between them. The germline V gene has CDR1 LNHNV and CDR2 YYDKDF (reference sequence). The CDR3 region is CATRAATGDYEQYF. CDR3 sequence (DNA): TGTGCCACCAGAGCGGCGACGGGCGATTACGAGCAGTACTTC.

The chain recombines TRBV5-6 with TRBJ2-3; D remains unclear. In germline, CDR1 is SGHDT, CDR2 YYEEEE. The V end lost 2 bases, the J end lost 2 bases, and 6 bases lay between the germline ends. CDR3 length: 13 amino acids. The CDR3 sequence: CASSFEVTDTQYF. For the CDR3, the DNA is TGTGCCAGCAGCTTTGAAGTCACAGATACGCAGTATTTT.

This sequence joins TRBV15 and TRBJ1-6; D is unresolved. Germline V CDR1 and CDR2: LNHNV, YYDKDF (reference sequence). Trimming removed 0 bases at V and 8 bases at J, with 2 bases between. The CDR3 loop spans 12 amino acids. CDR3 coding DNA: TGTGCCACCAGCAGAGATCATTCACCCCTCCACTTT. Protein product: CATSRDHSPLHF.

The rearrangement joins TRBV10-3 to TRBJ2-3; D possibly corresponds to TRBD1 (5 bases). The CDR3 consists of 15 residues. V shed 2 bases and J shed 2 bases, with 11 bases lying between them. CDR1 and CDR2 from the germline V gene are ENHRY and SYGVKD. The CDR3 bases are TGTGCCATCAGTGAGCTTCAGGGATACACAGATACGCAGTATTTT. It translates to CAISELQGYTDTQYF.

In this sample, this clonotype turned up a few times. The CDR3 sequence is CASSPQEGYEQYF. DNA for the CDR3: TGTGCCAGCAGCCCCCAAGAGGGCTACGAGCAGTACTTC. This chain connects TRBV4-2 to TRBJ2-7; D is possibly TRBD2 (5 bases). The CDR3 is made up of 13 amino acids. Trimming shortened V by 4 bases and J by 3 bases, and 10 bases separated the two germline ends. Germline assignment: CDR1 LGHNA and CDR2 YNFKEQ.

This clonotype was observed a few times. The rearrangement joins TRBV5-1 to TRBJ1-2; the D gene is possibly TRBD1 (5 bases). The CDR3 has 16 amino acids. Germline CDR1 reads SGHRS; CDR2 reads YFSETQ. The V end was cut by 0 bases, the J end by 1 base, with 13 bases between. DNA of the CDR3: TGCGCCAGCAGCTTGGCCCTAACAGGTGTTAACTATGGCTACACCTTC. Protein sequence: CASSLALTGVNYGYTF.

This clonotype was observed a few times. CDR3 bases: TGTGCCAGCAGCTTTGGTGACAGTATGAACACTGAAGCTTTCTTT. Its protein product is CASSFGDSMNTEAFF. The chain uses TRBV7-3 and TRBJ1-1, with D perhaps matching TRBD1 (5 bases). Trimming pared 3 bases from V and 0 bases from J, leaving 11 bases between. Per germline, CDR1 SGHTA and CDR2 FQGTGA. This CDR3 contains 15 residues.

In its sample, this clonotype was seen once. This chain links TRBV6-2 or TRBV6-3 with TRBJ1-5, with D uncertain. CDR1 and CDR2 (germline): MNHEY, SVGEGT. CDR3 length equals 14 residues. V was clipped by 0 bases and J by 5 bases, with 8 bases between them. The CDR3 DNA is TGTGCCAGCAGTTACTCGGCAGGCCATCAGCCCCAGCATTTT. Protein sequence: CASSYSAGHQPQHF.

The chain is built from TRBV29-1 and TRBJ2-1, with 12 bases lining up with TRBD2. This CDR3 has 16 residues. Per the germline V gene, CDR1 is SQVTM and CDR2 is ANQGSEA. Germline trimming cut 7 bases from V and 4 bases from J; bases unmatched to any gene: 11. The CDR3: CSATSSLAGGYNEQFF. CDR3 sequence (DNA): TGCAGCGCCACGAGCTCACTAGCGGGAGGATACAATGAGCAGTTCTTC.

This clonotype was counted a few times. The chain combines TRBV7-3 with TRBJ2-1, with 10 bases that match TRBD2. Unmatched junction bases numbered 11, after V lost 4 bases and J lost 8 bases. The germline V gene encodes CDR1 SGHTA and CDR2 FQGTGA. The CDR3 covers 16 residues. CDR3 sequence (DNA): TGTGCCAGCAGCTCCAGGAGCGGGGGGGCCGGCTATGAGCAGTTCTTC. Its protein product is CASSSRSGGAGYEQFF.

CDR3 amino acids: CASNLWGGSEQFF. The CDR3 DNA reads as TGTGCCAGCAATCTTTGGGGGGGAAGTGAGCAGTTCTTC. V gene TRBV12-3 or TRBV12-4 combines with J gene TRBJ2-1; the match to TRBD2 covers 7 bases. Unmatched junction bases numbered 9, after V lost 7 bases and J lost 9 bases. This CDR3 contains 13 residues.

Comment on this clonotype: Germline is not matched at one junction end, which may reflect a read error. This chain connects TRBV4-1 to TRBJ2-1; TRBD1 matches at 7 bases. There are 17 residues in the CDR3. CDR1 is MGHRA and CDR2 is YSYEKL in the germline V gene. The CDR3 DNA is TGCGCCAGCAGCCAAGAAGTGACAGGGCCCCCGTACAGTGAGCAGTTCTTC. It specifies CASSQEVTGPPYSEQFF.

This clonotype was seen a few times. The gene calls are TRBV28 and TRBJ2-1; D perhaps matches TRBD2 (6 bases). This CDR3 comprises 17 residues. Trimming stripped 6 bases from V and 2 bases from J, with 20 bases between. CDR1 MDHEN and CDR2 SYDVKM come from the germline V gene. DNA of the CDR3: TGTGCCAGCAGCTCTAGCATAGAGCGGGTAACCTACAATGAGCAGTTCTTC. Translation: CASSSSIERVTYNEQFF.

This clonotype was seen a single time. This chain links TRBV29-1 with TRBJ2-4; D remains ambiguous. The DNA end is more similar to TRBJ2-7, so the J call may be wrong. Germline loops: CDR1 SQVTM, CDR2 ANQGSEA. The CDR3 contains 13 residues. The CDR3 bases are TGCAGCCCCCCCCGACCTCACTCCTACGAGCAGTACTTC. Translating gives CSPPRPHSYEQYF.